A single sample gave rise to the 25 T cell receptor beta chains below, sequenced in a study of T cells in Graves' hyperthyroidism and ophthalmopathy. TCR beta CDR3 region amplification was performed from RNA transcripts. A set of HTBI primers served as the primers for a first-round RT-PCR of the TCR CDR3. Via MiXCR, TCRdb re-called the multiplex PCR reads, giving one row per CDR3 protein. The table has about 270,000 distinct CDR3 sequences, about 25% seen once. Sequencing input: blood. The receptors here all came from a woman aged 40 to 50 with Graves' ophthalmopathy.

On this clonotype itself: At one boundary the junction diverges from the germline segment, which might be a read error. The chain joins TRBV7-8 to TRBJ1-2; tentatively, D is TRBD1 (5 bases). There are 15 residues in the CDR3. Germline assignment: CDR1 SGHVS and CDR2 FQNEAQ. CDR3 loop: CASSLAVTVDYGYNF. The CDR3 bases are TGTGCCAGCAGCTTAGCGGTGACAGTAGACTATGGCTACAACTTC.

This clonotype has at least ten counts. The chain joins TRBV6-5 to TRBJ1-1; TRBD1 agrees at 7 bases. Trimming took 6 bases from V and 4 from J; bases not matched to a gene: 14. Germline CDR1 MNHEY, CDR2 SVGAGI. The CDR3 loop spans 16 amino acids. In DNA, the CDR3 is TGTGCCAGCAGCCGCCCTAAACAGGGGACGGTCACTGAAGCTTTCTTT. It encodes CASSRPKQGTVTEAFF.

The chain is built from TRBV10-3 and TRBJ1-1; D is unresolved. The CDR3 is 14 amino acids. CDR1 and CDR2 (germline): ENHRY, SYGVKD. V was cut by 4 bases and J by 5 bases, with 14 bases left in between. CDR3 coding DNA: TGTGCCATCAGTGTCGGGAGCTCACGGACTGAAGCTTTCTTT. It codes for CAISVGSSRTEAFF.

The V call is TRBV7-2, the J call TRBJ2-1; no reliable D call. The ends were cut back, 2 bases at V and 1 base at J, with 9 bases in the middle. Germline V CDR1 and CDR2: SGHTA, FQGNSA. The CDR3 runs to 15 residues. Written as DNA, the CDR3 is TGTGCCAGCAGCTTACTGGGCCCATCCTACAATGAGCAGTTCTTC. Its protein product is CASSLLGPSYNEQFF.

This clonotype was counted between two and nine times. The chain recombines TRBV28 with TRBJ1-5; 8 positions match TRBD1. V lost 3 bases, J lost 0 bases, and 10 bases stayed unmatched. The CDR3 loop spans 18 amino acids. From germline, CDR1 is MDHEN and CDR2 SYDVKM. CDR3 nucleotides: TGTGCCAGCAGTTTTAGGACAGGGATCTACAATAGCAATCAGCCCCAGCATTTT. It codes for CASSFRTGIYNSNQPQHF.

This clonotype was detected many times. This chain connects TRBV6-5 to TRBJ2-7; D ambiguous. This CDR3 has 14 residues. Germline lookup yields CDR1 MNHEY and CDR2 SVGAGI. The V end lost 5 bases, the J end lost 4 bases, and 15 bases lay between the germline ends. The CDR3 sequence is CASSRVVGSYEQYF. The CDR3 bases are TGTGCCAGCAGTCGCGTGGTTGGTAGTTACGAGCAGTACTTC.

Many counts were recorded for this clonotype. In DNA, the CDR3 is TGTGCCAGCAGCTCTAGCGGGAGGGCCGCCGGGGAGCTGTTTTTT. Protein product: CASSSSGRAAGELFF. The rearrangement joins TRBV7-3 to TRBJ2-2; the match to TRBD2 covers 12 bases. The ends lost 4 bases at V and 6 bases at J; junction bases unmatched: 3. The germline CDR1 and CDR2 sequences are SGHTA and FQGTGA. The CDR3 extends over 15 amino acids. Combining the CDR3 with reference TRBV7-3 and TRBJ2-2 gives the whole variable domain GAGVSQTPSNKVTEKGKYVELRCDPISGHTALYWYRQSLGQGPEFLIYFQGTGAADDSGLPNDRFFAVRPEGSVSTLKIQRTERGDSAVYLCASSSSGRAAGELFFGEGSRLTVL.

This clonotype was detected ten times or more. The chain's CDR3 is CASRSGRENADTQYF. For the CDR3, the DNA is TGTGCCAGTCGTAGCGGGAGAGAAAATGCAGATACGCAGTATTTT. The chain recombines TRBV19 with TRBJ2-3; 9 bases match TRBD2. The CDR3 is made up of 15 amino acids. The J segment lost 4 bases and the V segment lost 8 bases, leaving 10 bases of the junction unmatched. Per germline, CDR1 LNHDA and CDR2 SQIVND (reference sequence).

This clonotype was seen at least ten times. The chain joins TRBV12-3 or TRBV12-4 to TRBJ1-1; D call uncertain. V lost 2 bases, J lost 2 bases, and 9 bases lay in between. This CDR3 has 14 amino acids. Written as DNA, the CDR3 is TGTGCCAGCAGTTTAACGAGTTCTAACACTGAAGCTTTCTTT. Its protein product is CASSLTSSNTEAFF.

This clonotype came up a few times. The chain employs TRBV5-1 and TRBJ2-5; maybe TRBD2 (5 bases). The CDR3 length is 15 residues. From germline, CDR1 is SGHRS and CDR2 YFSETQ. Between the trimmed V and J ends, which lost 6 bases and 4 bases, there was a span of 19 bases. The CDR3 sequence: CASMEWPSGGETQYF. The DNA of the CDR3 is TGCGCCAGCATGGAATGGCCCTCAGGAGGAGAGACCCAGTACTTC.

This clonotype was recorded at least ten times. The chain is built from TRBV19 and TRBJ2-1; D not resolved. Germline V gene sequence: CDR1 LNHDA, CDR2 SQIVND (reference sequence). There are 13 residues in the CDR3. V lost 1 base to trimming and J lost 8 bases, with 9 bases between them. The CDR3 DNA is TGTGCCAGTAGTATAGCGGTAACCCATGAGCAGTTCTTC. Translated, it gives CASSIAVTHEQFF. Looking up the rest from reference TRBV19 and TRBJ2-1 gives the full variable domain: DGGITQSPKYLFRKEGQNVTLSCEQNLNHDAMYWYRQDPGQGLRLIYYSQIVNDFQKGDIAEGYSVSREKKESFPLTVTSAQKNPTAFYLCASSIAVTHEQFFGPGTRLTVL.

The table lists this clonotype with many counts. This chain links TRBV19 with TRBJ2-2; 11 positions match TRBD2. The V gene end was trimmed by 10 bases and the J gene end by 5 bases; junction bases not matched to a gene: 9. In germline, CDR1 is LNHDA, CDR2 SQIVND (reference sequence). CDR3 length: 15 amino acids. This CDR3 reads CATNGLAGGTGELFF. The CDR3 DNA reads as TGTGCCACCAACGGGCTAGCGGGAGGTACCGGGGAGCTGTTTTTT.

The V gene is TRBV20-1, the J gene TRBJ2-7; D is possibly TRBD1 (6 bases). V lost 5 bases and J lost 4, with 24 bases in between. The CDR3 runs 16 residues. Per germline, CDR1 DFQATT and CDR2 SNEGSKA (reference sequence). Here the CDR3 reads CSAEWGVGQGHYEQYF. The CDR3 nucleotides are TGCAGTGCTGAGTGGGGCGTGGGTCAGGGACATTACGAGCAGTACTTC.

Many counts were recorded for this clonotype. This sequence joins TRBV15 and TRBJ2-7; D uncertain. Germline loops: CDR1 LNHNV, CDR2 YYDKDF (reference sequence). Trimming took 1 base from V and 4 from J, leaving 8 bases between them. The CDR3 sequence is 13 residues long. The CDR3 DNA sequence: TGTGCCACCAGCAGAGCCACTGAGTACGAGCAGTACTTC. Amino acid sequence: CATSRATEYEQYF.

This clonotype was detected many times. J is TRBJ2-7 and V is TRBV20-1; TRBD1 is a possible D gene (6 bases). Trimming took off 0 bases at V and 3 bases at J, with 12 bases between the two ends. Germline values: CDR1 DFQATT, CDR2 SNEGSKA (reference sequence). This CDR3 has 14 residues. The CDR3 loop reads CSARDYRELYEQYF. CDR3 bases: TGCAGTGCTAGAGATTACAGGGAGCTCTACGAGCAGTACTTC.

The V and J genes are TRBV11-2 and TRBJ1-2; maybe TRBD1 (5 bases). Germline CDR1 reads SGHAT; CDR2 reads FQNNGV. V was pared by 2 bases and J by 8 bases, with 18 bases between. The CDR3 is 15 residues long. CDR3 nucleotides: TGTGCCAGCAGCTTACAGGGATTAGGAACGTACGGCTACACCTTC. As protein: CASSLQGLGTYGYTF.

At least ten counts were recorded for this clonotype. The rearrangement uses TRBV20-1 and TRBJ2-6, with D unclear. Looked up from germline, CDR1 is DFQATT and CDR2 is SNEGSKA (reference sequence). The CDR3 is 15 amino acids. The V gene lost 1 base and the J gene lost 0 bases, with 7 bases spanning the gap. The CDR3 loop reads CSARVSNSGANVLTF. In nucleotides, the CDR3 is TGCAGTGCTAGAGTCAGTAACTCTGGGGCCAACGTCCTGACTTTC.

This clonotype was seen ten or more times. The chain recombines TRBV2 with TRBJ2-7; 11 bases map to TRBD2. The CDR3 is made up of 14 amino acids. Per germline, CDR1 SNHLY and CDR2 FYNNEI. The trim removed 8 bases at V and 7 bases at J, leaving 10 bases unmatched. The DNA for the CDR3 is TGTGCCAGCGCCCGACTAGCGGGAATCGGGGAGCAGTACTTC. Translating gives CASARLAGIGEQYF.

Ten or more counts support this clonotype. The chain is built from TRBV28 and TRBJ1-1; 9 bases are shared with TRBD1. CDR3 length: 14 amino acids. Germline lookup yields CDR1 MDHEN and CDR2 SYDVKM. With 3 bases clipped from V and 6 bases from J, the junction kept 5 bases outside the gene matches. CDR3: CASSLRQGVSEAFF. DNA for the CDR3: TGTGCCAGCAGTTTGCGACAGGGGGTTTCTGAAGCTTTCTTT.

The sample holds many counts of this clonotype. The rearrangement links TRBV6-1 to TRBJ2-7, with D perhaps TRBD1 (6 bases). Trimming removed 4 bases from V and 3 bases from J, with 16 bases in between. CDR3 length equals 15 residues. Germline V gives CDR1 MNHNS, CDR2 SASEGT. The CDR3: CASSVQGLLLYEQYF. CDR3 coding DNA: TGTGCCAGCAGTGTTCAGGGGCTCCTCCTCTACGAGCAGTACTTC.

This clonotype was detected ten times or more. CDR3 sequence reads: CASSFGGVGSNQPQHF. CDR3 coding DNA: TGTGCCAGCAGTTTTGGGGGGGTAGGTAGCAATCAGCCCCAGCATTTT. This chain links TRBV12-3 or TRBV12-4 with TRBJ1-5, with D perhaps matching TRBD1 (5 bases). Between the trimmed V and J ends, which lost 3 bases and 0 bases, there was a span of 12 bases. The CDR3 length is 16 residues.

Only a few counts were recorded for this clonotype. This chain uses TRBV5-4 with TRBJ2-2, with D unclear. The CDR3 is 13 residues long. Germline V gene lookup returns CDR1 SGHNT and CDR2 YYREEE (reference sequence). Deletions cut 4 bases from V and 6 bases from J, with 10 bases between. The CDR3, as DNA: TGTGCCAGCAGCCTTCCTCGGTCCGGGGAGCTGTTTTTT. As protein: CASSLPRSGELFF.

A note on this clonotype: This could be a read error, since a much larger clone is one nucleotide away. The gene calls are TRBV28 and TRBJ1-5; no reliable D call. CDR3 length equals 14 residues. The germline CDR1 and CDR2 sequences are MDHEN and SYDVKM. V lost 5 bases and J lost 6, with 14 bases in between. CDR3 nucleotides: TGTGCCAGCAGTGAAATACCTTGGGGTCAGCCCCAGCATTTT. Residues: CASSEIPWGQPQHF.

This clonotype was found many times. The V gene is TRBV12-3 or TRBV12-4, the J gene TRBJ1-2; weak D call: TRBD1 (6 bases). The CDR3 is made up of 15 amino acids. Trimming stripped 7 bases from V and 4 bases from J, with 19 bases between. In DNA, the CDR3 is TGTGCCAGCATCCTTGGGGAGGGGGGCCGCTATGGCTACACCTTC. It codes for CASILGEGGRYGYTF.

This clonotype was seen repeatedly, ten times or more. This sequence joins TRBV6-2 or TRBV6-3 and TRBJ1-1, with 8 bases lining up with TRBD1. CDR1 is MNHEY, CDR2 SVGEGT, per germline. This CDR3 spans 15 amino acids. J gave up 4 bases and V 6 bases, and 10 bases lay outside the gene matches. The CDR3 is CASSLRQGRSTEAFF. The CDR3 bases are TGTGCCAGCAGCCTCCGACAGGGGCGGAGCACTGAAGCTTTCTTT.